These T cell receptor beta chains were read from a single sample in a study of blood T cells in healthy people across ages. TCRdb re-analysed the 5' RACE reads in MiXCR, keeping a single row per CDR3 protein. This sample has roughly 1,500,000 distinct CDR3 sequences, with 34% found just once. Sequencing used blood. The receptors here all came from a woman in her thirties in good health. Each CDR3 is given with its conserved first and last residue. A D gene is named only where the DNA matches it firmly. Clone size is given for some rows only: seen once, a few or many times, or a class if the clone is expanded.

j_call v_call d_call clone_size cdr3_nt cdr3_aa
TRBJ2-7 TRBV5-1 TRBD2 - TGCGCCAGCAGCTTCTCCGGGGGGTCGTTCGAGCAGTACTTC CASSFSGGSFEQYF
TRBJ2-4 TRBV6-5 TRBD1 few TGTGCCAGCAGTTGGCAGGGGGCTTTAAACATTCAGTACTTC CASSWQGALNIQYF
TRBJ1-2 TRBV3-1 - - TGTGCCAGCAGCCAAGACCGGGGGTCGGGCTATGGCTACACCTTC CASSQDRGSGYGYTF
TRBJ2-5 TRBV5-1 - many TGCGCCAGCAGCTTTCGGGGGACGGAGACCCAGTACTTC CASSFRGTETQYF
TRBJ2-7 TRBV20-1 - - TGCAGTGCTACACAGCGGTTCCAGGGGGAGCAGTACTTC CSATQRFQGEQYF
TRBJ1-2 TRBV2 - few TGTGCCAGCAGTGACGTGGCAGTGTATGGCTACACCTTC CASSDVAVYGYTF
TRBJ2-3 TRBV20-1 - few TGCAGTGCGAGGACGCCCCCGAGTAGAGATACGCAGTATTTT CSARTPPSRDTQYF
TRBJ2-1 TRBV12-3/TRBV12-4 - - TGTGCCAGCAGGTATCAGTCAGGAGTATACAATGAGCAGTTCTTC CASRYQSGVYNEQFF
TRBJ1-2 TRBV7-9 - - TGTGCCAGCAGCTCGGGGACTCCAGCTTCGAACTATGGCTACACCTTC CASSSGTPASNYGYTF
TRBJ2-7 TRBV27 - - TGTGCCAGCAGTTTTTCTCGGGCTAAGGGAGACTACGAGCAGTACTTC CASSFSRAKGDYEQYF
TRBJ2-5 TRBV6-1 - - TGTGCCAATGGCAGAGCTGGGGAGACCCAGTACTTC CANGRAGETQYF
TRBJ1-5 TRBV19 - - TGTGCCAGCACCATGGGTTTTAGCAATCAGCCCCAGCATTTT CASTMGFSNQPQHF
TRBJ1-2 TRBV5-4 - few TGTGCCAGCAGCTGGCCCACGGGCCGCTATGGCTACACCTTC CASSWPTGRYGYTF
TRBJ1-2 TRBV29-1 - many TGCAGCGCCTCCTTAGGGGTCACGGGATCCTATGGCTACACCTTC CSASLGVTGSYGYTF
TRBJ2-1 TRBV7-6 TRBD1 many TGTGCCAGCAGCTTACAGGGGGCGCCTTCAAATGAGCAGTTCTTC CASSLQGAPSNEQFF
TRBJ1-2 TRBV15 TRBD1 - TGTGCCACCAGCAGAGGTAGTACAGGGGATGGCTACACCTTC CATSRGSTGDGYTF
TRBJ2-1 TRBV27 - - TGTGCCAGCAGTCTAGGTATCCACAATGAGCAGTTCTTC CASSLGIHNEQFF
TRBJ1-5 TRBV6-6 TRBD1 - TGTGCCAGCAGTTTCTCGACAGGGTATAGCAATCAGCCCCAGCATTTT CASSFSTGYSNQPQHF
TRBJ2-3 TRBV18 TRBD1 - TGTGCCAGCTCTTTCGGACAGGGCGGTACAGATACGCAGTATTTT CASSFGQGGTDTQYF
TRBJ2-5 TRBV20-1 TRBD2 - TGCAGTGCAGAAAGACTAGCGGGAGATCTAGAGACCCAGTACTTC CSAERLAGDLETQYF
TRBJ1-5 TRBV10-3 - few TGTGCCATCAGTGACAGTTATTCGGAGCCCCAGCATTTT CAISDSYSEPQHF
TRBJ2-5 TRBV9 TRBD2 - TGTGCCAGCAGCGCCCAGGGACTAGCGGGAGGAGAGACCCAGTACTTC CASSAQGLAGGETQYF
TRBJ2-5 TRBV7-2 TRBD2 - TGTGCCAGCAGCTTAGCCCGACTAGCTGGTATGGAGACCCAGTACTTC CASSLARLAGMETQYF
TRBJ2-4 TRBV29-1 - many TGCAGCGTTGATATCGGGGGCTCACTAGCCAAAAACATTCAGTACTTC CSVDIGGSLAKNIQYF
TRBJ1-5 TRBV19 TRBD1 - TGTGCCAGTAGTACTGGGGACAGGGTTTCTCGTAGCAATCAGCCCCAGCATTTT CASSTGDRVSRSNQPQHF
TRBJ2-3 TRBV6-1 - few TGTGCCAGCAAGGCCGGAGATACGCAGTATTTT CASKAGDTQYF
TRBJ2-1 TRBV7-6 TRBD2 - TGTGCCAGCAGCCAGGGACTAGCGGGAGTTAACGAGCAGTTCTTC CASSQGLAGVNEQFF
TRBJ2-1 TRBV5-6 TRBD2 few TGTGCCAGCAGCGGGGGACTAGCTAACAATGAGCAGTTCTTC CASSGGLANNEQFF
TRBJ2-7 TRBV5-4 TRBD1 - TGTGCCAGCAGCTGGGGACAGGGTCGATACGAGCAGTACTTC CASSWGQGRYEQYF
TRBJ2-1 TRBV20-1 - few TGCAGTGCTAGCGCGGTGGGTTTAAGCTCCTACAATGAGCAGTTCTTC CSASAVGLSSYNEQFF
TRBJ2-2 TRBV20-1 - - TGCAGTGCTAGAGATCATCAGAGTAACACCGGGGAGCTGTTTTTT CSARDHQSNTGELFF
TRBJ1-1 TRBV10-2 - - TGCGCCAGCACGCTCGCGGGGGACGAAGCTTTCTTT CASTLAGDEAFF
TRBJ2-5 TRBV15 - - TGTGTCACCAGCAGAGATTCGAGCATACAAGAGACCCAGTACTTC CVTSRDSSIQETQYF
TRBJ2-5 TRBV5-1 TRBD2 - TGCGCCAGCAGCGGCGGACTAGCGGGGAGGGGGGAGACCCAGTACTTC CASSGGLAGRGETQYF
TRBJ2-5 TRBV7-9 TRBD1 many TGTGCCAGCAGCCCAGACAGGGGGCGAGAGACCCAGTACTTC CASSPDRGRETQYF
TRBJ2-7 TRBV5-1 - few TGCGCCAGCAGCTTGGCAGGGGCCGGGGCCTACGAGCAGTACTTC CASSLAGAGAYEQYF
TRBJ1-1 TRBV6-1 - - TGTGCCAGCGACTTAAGATTGAACATTGAAGCTTTCTTT CASDLRLNIEAFF
TRBJ2-7 TRBV27 - - TGTGCCAGCAGTTTAAGGGGCGGACAGCTCGAGCAGTACTTC CASSLRGGQLEQYF
TRBJ2-3 TRBV9 - few TGTGCCAGCAGCCCGGAGGGTCTCCGTGCAGATACGCAGTATTTT CASSPEGLRADTQYF
TRBJ2-1 TRBV6-6 - - TGTGCCAGCAGTTACTCGGGGAGCCGTACAAATGAGCAGTTCTTC CASSYSGSRTNEQFF
TRBJ1-2 TRBV4-2 TRBD1 few TGTGCCAGCAGCCAAGGAGGACAGGGCGGTAACTATGGCTACACCTTC CASSQGGQGGNYGYTF
TRBJ2-4 TRBV20-1 TRBD2 - TGCAGTGCTAGAGATCGTTTAGCGGGCTCCAAAAACATTCAGTACTTC CSARDRLAGSKNIQYF